The clone carrying this T cell receptor beta chain has just a few counts. Antigen specificity is unknown. This sample also contains other DNA sequences that code for the same CDR3. This sample was included in a study of metastatic and nonmetastatic thyroid tumors. Study at large: From malignant and benign thyroid patients, repertoires in blood and in tumor or nodule tissue were compared. The study, taken as a whole, reports: Compared with benign nodules, malignant thyroid tumors were reported to have significantly higher TCR beta diversity in both blood and tumor.

Germline V gene sequence: CDR1 SGHNT, CDR2 YYREEE (reference sequence). Trimming removed 4 bases from V and 0 bases from J, with 14 bases in between. The CDR3 is made up of 17 amino acids. Until they underwent thyroid surgery, no patient had received any treatment. Source study methods: In papillary thyroid cancer, a distant-metastasis classifier was built using CDR3 differences across clinicopathological groups. TCRdb reassembled clones from the PCR reads with MiXCR. These V and J calls are TCRdb output, not the study's own analysis. Of about 40,000 clones in the sample, roughly a sixth were seen once.

J is TRBJ2-6 and V is TRBV5-4, with D possibly TRBD1 on 6 matching bases. The receptor was isolated from a female donor with papillary thyroid cancer or a benign thyroid nodule (not recorded which). Some clones in this sample may be carry-over from other donors' samples. The source material was tumor tissue. The CDR3 sequence is CASSLGDTRSGANVLTF. The DNA of the CDR3 is TGTGCCAGCAGCCTGGGGGACACCCGCTCTGGGGCCAACGTCCTGACTTTC.